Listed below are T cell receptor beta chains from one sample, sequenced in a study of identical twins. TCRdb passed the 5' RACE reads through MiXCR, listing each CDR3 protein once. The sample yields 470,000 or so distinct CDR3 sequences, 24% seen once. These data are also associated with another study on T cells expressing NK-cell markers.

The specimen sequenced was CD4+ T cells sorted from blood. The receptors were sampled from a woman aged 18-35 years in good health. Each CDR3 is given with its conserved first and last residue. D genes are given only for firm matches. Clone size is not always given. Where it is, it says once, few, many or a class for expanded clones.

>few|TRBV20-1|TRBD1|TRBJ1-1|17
TGCAGTGCTAGAGTCTTATCCGGAGACAGGGGACACACTGAAGCTTTCTTT
CSARVLSGDRGHTEAFF
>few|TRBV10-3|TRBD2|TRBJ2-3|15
TGTGCCATCAGATTGACTAGCGGGAGTTGGGGTACGCAGTATTTT
CAIRLTSGSWGTQYF
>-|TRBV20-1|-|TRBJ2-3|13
TGCAGTGCTAGACCGGCTGACACAGATACGCAGTATTTT
CSARPADTDTQYF
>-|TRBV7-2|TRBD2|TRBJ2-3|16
TGTGCCAGCAGCTTAAGGGCTAGCGGGAGGACAGATACGCAGTATTTT
CASSLRASGRTDTQYF
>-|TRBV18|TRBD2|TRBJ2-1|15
TGTGCCAGCTCACGAGGGACTAGCGGGGGGAATGAGCAGTTCTTC
CASSRGTSGGNEQFF
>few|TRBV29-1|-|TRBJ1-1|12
TGCAGCGTTGAGGTGCGGGGTATAAGGGCTTTCTTT
CSVEVRGIRAFF
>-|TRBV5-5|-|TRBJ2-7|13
TGTGCCAGCAGCTCCGGGGGCCTCTACGAGCAGTACTTC
CASSSGGLYEQYF
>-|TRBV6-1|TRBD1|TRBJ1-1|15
TGTGCCAGTTGGACAGGGGGCTCGTCGAACACTGAAGCTTTCTTT
CASWTGGSSNTEAFF
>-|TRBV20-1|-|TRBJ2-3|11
TGCAGTGTTTGGGGCACAGATACGCAGTATTTT
CSVWGTDTQYF
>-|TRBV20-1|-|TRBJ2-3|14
TGCAGTGCGTATACGCCAGGGGGCACAGATACGCAGTATTTT
CSAYTPGGTDTQYF
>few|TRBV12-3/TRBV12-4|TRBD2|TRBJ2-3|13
TGTGCCAGCCACCCCAGCGGGAAACATACGCAGTATTTT
CASHPSGKHTQYF
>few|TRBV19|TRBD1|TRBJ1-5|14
TGTGCCAGTAGTATTGACAGGGGGTATCAGCCCCAGCATTTT
CASSIDRGYQPQHF
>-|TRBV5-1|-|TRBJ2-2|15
TGCGCCAGCAGCTTGTACGAAGGGGGGACCGGGGAGCTGTTTTTT
CASSLYEGGTGELFF
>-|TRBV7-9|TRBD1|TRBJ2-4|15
TGTGCCAGCAGCCTCTCCGGGACAGGGAGTAACATTCAGTACTTC
CASSLSGTGSNIQYF
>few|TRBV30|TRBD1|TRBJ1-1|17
TGTGCCTGGAGTGTTCCCCCGAGAGCGACAGGGGTGGTTGAAGCTTTCTTT
CAWSVPPRATGVVEAFF
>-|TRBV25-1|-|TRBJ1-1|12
TGTGCCAGCACGAGCTTTGGCACTGAAGCTTTCTTT
CASTSFGTEAFF
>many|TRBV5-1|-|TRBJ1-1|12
TGCGCCAGCAGCCGGGAGGGAGGTGAAGCTTTCTTT
CASSREGGEAFF
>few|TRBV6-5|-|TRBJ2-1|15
TGTGCCAGCAGTTACGGTTCGGGCTCCTACAATGAGCAGTTCTTC
CASSYGSGSYNEQFF
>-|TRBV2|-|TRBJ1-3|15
TGTGCCAATGACAGGTCCGATCACTCTGGAAACACCATATATTTT
CANDRSDHSGNTIYF
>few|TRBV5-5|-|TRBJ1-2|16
TGTGCCAGCAGCTCCGGGACCCCGAACGATAACTATGGCTACACCTTC
CASSSGTPNDNYGYTF
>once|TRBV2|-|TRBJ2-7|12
TGTGCCAGCAGGCGGGACATCTACGAGCAGTACTTC
CASRRDIYEQYF
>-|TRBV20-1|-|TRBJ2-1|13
TGCAGTGCTAGTAAGTACTCCTACAATGAGCAGTTCTTC
CSASKYSYNEQFF
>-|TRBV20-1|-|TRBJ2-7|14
TGCAGTGCTAGAGGGGAGGAGGTTGGCTACGAGCAGTACTTC
CSARGEEVGYEQYF
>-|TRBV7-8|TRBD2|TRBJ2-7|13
TGTGCCAGCGAATCGGGGGGGCACTACGAGCAGTACTTC
CASESGGHYEQYF
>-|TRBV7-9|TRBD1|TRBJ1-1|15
TGTGCCAGCAGCTCCCAAGGACAGGCGAACACTGAAGCTTTCTTT
CASSSQGQANTEAFF
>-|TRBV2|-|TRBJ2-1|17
TGTGCCAGCAGTGGGGGAGTGACCAGAGACTCCTACAATGAGCAGTTCTTC
CASSGGVTRDSYNEQFF
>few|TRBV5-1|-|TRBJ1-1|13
TGCGCCAGCAGCTTGGAATCATACACTGAAGCTTTCTTT
CASSLESYTEAFF
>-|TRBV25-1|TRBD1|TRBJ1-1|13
TGTGCCAGCAGTGAAGTGACAGGGACTGAAGCTTTCTTT
CASSEVTGTEAFF
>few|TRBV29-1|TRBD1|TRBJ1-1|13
TGCAGCGTTTCCGGGACAGGGACATCTGAAGCTTTCTTT
CSVSGTGTSEAFF
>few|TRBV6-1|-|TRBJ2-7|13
TGTGCCAGCAAAACACAGAGCTCCTACGAGCAGTACTTC
CASKTQSSYEQYF
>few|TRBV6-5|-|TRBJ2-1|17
TGTGCCAGCAGTTACCCAATGGGAGCGGGCATCTACAATGAGCAGTTCTTC
CASSYPMGAGIYNEQFF
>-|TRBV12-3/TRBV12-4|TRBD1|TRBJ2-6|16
TGTGCCAGCAGTCCACGACAGGGGACTGGGGCCAACGTCCTGACTTTC
CASSPRQGTGANVLTF
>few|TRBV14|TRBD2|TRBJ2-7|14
TGTGCCAGCAGGCACAGCGGGAGCTCCTACGAGCAGTACTTC
CASRHSGSSYEQYF
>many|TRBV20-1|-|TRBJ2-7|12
TGCAGTGCTAGGGGGCCCACCTACGAGCAGTACTTC
CSARGPTYEQYF
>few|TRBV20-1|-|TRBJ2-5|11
TGCAGTGCTTCACAAGGAGAGACCCAGTACTTC
CSASQGETQYF
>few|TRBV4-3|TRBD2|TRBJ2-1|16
TGCGCCAGCAGCCATATGACTAGCGGGAGGGGCAATGAGCAGTTCTTC
CASSHMTSGRGNEQFF
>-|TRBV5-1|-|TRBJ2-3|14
TGCGCCAGCGGCCTGACCCAATCGACAGATACGCAGTATTTT
CASGLTQSTDTQYF
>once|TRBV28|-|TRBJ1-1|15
TGTGCCAGCAGTTTTCAAGGCAACATGAACACTGAAGCTTTCTTT
CASSFQGNMNTEAFF
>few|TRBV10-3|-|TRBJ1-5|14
TGTGCCATCAGTGCCGGGCCCCTCAATCAGCCCCAGCATTTT
CAISAGPLNQPQHF
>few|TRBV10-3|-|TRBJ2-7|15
TGTGCCATCAGTGATCTGGGGGGATACGGGGGCGAGCAGTACTTC
CAISDLGGYGGEQYF
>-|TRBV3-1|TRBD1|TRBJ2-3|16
TGTGCCAGCAGCCGTCGGACAGGATACAACTATGATACGCAGTATTTT
CASSRRTGYNYDTQYF
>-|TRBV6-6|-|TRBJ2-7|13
TGTGCCAGCAGCTTTGTAGCGTCCTACGAGCAGTACTTC
CASSFVASYEQYF
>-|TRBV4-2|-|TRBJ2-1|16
TGTGCCAGCAGCCAAGTTGTGAATAGCGCCTACAATGAGCAGTTCTTC
CASSQVVNSAYNEQFF
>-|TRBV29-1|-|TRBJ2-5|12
TGCAGCGTTGCCTCCAGAATGGAGACCCAGTACTTC
CSVASRMETQYF
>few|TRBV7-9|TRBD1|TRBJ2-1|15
TGTGCCAGCAGCCTAGACAGGGTCACCTACAATGAGCAGTTCTTC
CASSLDRVTYNEQFF
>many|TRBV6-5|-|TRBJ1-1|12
TGTGCCAGCAGAGGGCCAACCACTGAAGCTTTCTTT
CASRGPTTEAFF
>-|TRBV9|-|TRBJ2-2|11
TGTGCCAGCAGCGTAGAGGGGGAGCTGTTTTTT
CASSVEGELFF
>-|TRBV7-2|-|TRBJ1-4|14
TGTGCCAGCAGCCCTACAGGGTTAAATGAAAAACTGTTTTTT
CASSPTGLNEKLFF
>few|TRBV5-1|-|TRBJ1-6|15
TGCGCCAGCAGCTCGTTGGACGTGATAGGTTCACCCCTCCACTTT
CASSSLDVIGSPLHF
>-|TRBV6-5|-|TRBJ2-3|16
TGTGCCAGCAGTTACAAGCCGGGCGTGGGCACAGATACGCAGTATTTT
CASSYKPGVGTDTQYF
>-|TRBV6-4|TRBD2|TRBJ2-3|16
TGTGCCAGCAGTGAAGGTAGCGGGCGGGCCACAGATACGCAGTATTTT
CASSEGSGRATDTQYF
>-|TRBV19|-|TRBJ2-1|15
TGTGCCAGTAGTATCGGCGACAGCCCATACAATGAGCAGTTCTTC
CASSIGDSPYNEQFF
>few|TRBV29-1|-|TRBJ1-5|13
TGCAGCGCTAACCTCGGGGTGGGTCAGCCCCAGCATTTT
CSANLGVGQPQHF
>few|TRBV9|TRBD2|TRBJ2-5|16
TGTGCCAGCAGCGTAGAGGGCGGGAGGGCCTTGGAGACCCAGTACTTC
CASSVEGGRALETQYF